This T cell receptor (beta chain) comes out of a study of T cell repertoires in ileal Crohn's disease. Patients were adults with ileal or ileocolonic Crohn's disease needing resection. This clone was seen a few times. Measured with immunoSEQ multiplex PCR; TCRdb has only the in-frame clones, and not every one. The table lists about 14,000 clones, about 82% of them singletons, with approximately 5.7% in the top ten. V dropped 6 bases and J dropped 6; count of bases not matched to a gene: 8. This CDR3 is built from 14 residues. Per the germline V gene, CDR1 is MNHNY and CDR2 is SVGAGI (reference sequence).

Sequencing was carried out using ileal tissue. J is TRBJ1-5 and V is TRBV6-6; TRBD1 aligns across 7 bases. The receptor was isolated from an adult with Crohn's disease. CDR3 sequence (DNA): TGTGCCAGCAGAGGAGAGGACAGGTTTCAGCCCCAGCATTTT. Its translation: CASRGEDRFQPQHF.